What follows are 25 T cell receptor beta chains derived from one specimen sequenced in a study of blood T cell repertoires in COVID-19. Repertoires were generated with immunoSEQ multiplex PCR, while TCRdb's copy carries only in-frame clones and drops some. This sample has approximately 100,000 clones, with roughly 90% found just once. The specimen sequenced was peripheral blood. The receptors were gathered from a woman in her sixties or seventies with acute or convalescent COVID-19.

CDR3 protein: CASSQDLSPEAFF. CDR3 in DNA: TGTGCCAGCAGCCAAGACCTTAGCCCTGAAGCTTTCTTT. The V gene is TRBV3-1 (or the pseudogene TRBV3-2), the J gene TRBJ1-1; D is uncertain. The CDR3 consists of 13 residues. Germline V gives CDR1 LGHDT, CDR2 YNNKEL (reference sequence). Trimming pared 0 bases from V and 6 bases from J, leaving 8 bases between.

The rearrangement joins TRBV27 to TRBJ2-1; D might be TRBD2 (6 bases). V was clipped by 3 bases and J by 7 bases, with 19 bases between them. From germline, CDR1 is MNHEY and CDR2 SMNVEV (reference sequence). The CDR3 has 16 amino acids. This CDR3 reads CASSFLPLTSNNEQFF. The CDR3 bases are TGTGCCAGCAGTTTCCTACCCCTGACTAGTAATAATGAGCAGTTCTTC.

The V and J genes are TRBV7-9 and TRBJ1-3; the match to TRBD1 covers 10 bases. The CDR3 is 16 amino acids. The germline V gene has CDR1 SEHNR and CDR2 FQNEAQ (reference sequence). Trimming at V came to 5 bases and at J to 0 bases, leaving 4 bases not matched to a gene. The CDR3 DNA is TGTGCCAGCAGCCTGACAGGGGGCCTCTCTGGAAACACCATATATTTT. As protein: CASSLTGGLSGNTIYF.

Only one count was recorded for this clone. The chain recombines TRBV4-2 with TRBJ2-2; D may be TRBD1 (5 bases). CDR1 is LGHNA, CDR2 YNFKEQ, per germline. This CDR3 has 15 amino acids. V was shortened by 4 bases and J by 4 bases, with 13 bases between the two germline ends. The CDR3: CASSPSEGATGELFF. CDR3 DNA: TGTGCCAGCAGCCCCTCGGAAGGGGCCACCGGGGAGCTGTTTTTT.

The chain couples TRBV19 to TRBJ2-7; a possible D gene is TRBD2 (5 bases). V dropped 3 bases and J dropped 2 bases, with 14 bases sitting between them. This CDR3 contains 15 residues. Looked up from germline, CDR1 is LNHDA and CDR2 is SQIVND (reference sequence). The CDR3 DNA follows: TGTGCCAGTAGTATCGGAGGTCGACAAACCTACGAGCAGTACTTC. It translates to CASSIGGRQTYEQYF.

This chain links TRBV11-2 with TRBJ2-3; 10 positions agree with TRBD2. Trimming at V came to 6 bases and at J to 0 bases, leaving 6 bases not matched to a gene. The CDR3 spans 16 residues. In germline, CDR1 is SGHAT, CDR2 FQNNGV. In DNA, the CDR3 is TGTGCCAGCAGTTTGAGCGGGAGGGGGAGCACAGATACGCAGTATTTT. This translates into CASSLSGRGSTDTQYF.

The chain couples TRBV19 to TRBJ2-1; a possible D gene is TRBD1 (6 bases). Trimming removed 2 bases at V and 3 bases at J, with 11 bases between. The CDR3 is 15 residues long. The germline gives CDR1 LNHDA, CDR2 SQIVND (reference sequence). DNA for the CDR3: TGTGCCAGTAGTATAAGGGGACATTTCTACAATGAGCAGTTCTTC. Encoded protein: CASSIRGHFYNEQFF.

V gene TRBV5-1 combines with J gene TRBJ2-5, with 15 bases matching TRBD2. With 4 bases clipped from V and 2 bases from J, the junction kept 3 bases outside the gene matches. The CDR3 loop spans 16 amino acids. Germline V lookup: CDR1 SGHRS, CDR2 YFSETQ. CDR3 in DNA: TGCGCCAGCAGCGAGGGACTAGCGGGAGGACAAGAGACCCAGTACTTC. Its protein is CASSEGLAGGQETQYF.

This chain links TRBV4-2 with TRBJ2-1; 8 positions agree with TRBD2. CDR3 length: 17 amino acids. Germline lookup yields CDR1 LGHNA and CDR2 YNFKEQ. V was pared by 3 bases and J by 0 bases, with 7 bases of the junction left unmatched. CDR3 loop: CASSHGSGAPSYNEQFF. The CDR3 region has the DNA TGTGCCAGCAGCCATGGTAGCGGGGCCCCCTCCTACAATGAGCAGTTCTTC.

The V gene is TRBV6-5, the J gene TRBJ1-3; D ambiguous. Trimming shortened V by 5 bases and J by 4 bases, and 12 bases separated the two germline ends. The CDR3 is 14 residues long. Germline V gene lookup returns CDR1 MNHEY and CDR2 SVGAGI. This CDR3 reads CASSTPLAGNTIYF. CDR3 nucleotides: TGTGCCAGCAGTACCCCGCTTGCGGGAAACACCATATATTTT.

The J gene is TRBJ1-3, the V gene TRBV11-2; D call uncertain. Germline V CDR1 and CDR2: SGHAT, FQNNGV. The CDR3 contains 15 residues. V gave up 4 bases and J gave up 1 base, with 11 bases separating them. The CDR3 loop reads CASSSGLGSGNTIYF. CDR3 DNA sequence: TGTGCCAGCAGCTCAGGCCTTGGGTCTGGAAACACCATATATTTT.

The genes are TRBV5-4 and TRBJ2-3, with 14 bases aligning to TRBD2. V lost 0 bases to trimming and J lost 6 bases; unmatched junction nucleotides: 6. The CDR3 covers 17 residues. Per the germline V gene, CDR1 is SGHNT and CDR2 is YYREEE (reference sequence). This CDR3 reads CASSLGGLAGGIDTQYF. The CDR3 DNA follows: TGTGCCAGCAGCTTGGGAGGACTAGCGGGAGGTATCGATACGCAGTATTTT.

The chain joins TRBV6-5 to TRBJ1-6, with D unresolved. V gave up 8 bases and J gave up 8 bases, with 13 bases separating them. CDR1 and CDR2 (germline): MNHEY, SVGAGI. The CDR3 spans 13 residues. The CDR3 sequence is CASGWRIDSPLHF. The DNA for the CDR3 is TGTGCCAGCGGGTGGAGGATAGATTCACCCCTCCACTTT.

The V gene is TRBV27, the J gene TRBJ2-1; 8 bases are shared with TRBD2. This CDR3 is 15 amino acids long. CDR1 MNHEY and CDR2 SMNVEV come from the germline V gene (reference sequence). With V trimmed by 2 bases and J by 3 bases, 3 bases remained unmatched. CDR3 coding DNA: TGTGCCAGCAGTTTACGGGGGGGACTCTACAATGAGCAGTTCTTC. This sequence encodes CASSLRGGLYNEQFF.

The J gene is TRBJ1-1, the V gene TRBV10-3; 12 bases line up with TRBD1. This CDR3 spans 13 amino acids. Germline loops: CDR1 ENHRY, CDR2 SYGVKD. With 9 bases clipped from V and 5 bases from J, the junction kept 4 bases outside the gene matches. The CDR3 DNA sequence: TGTGCCATGGGACAGGGGGCCAGAACTGAAGCTTTCTTT. Translating it yields CAMGQGARTEAFF.

The chain recombines TRBV19 with TRBJ2-7; 7 bases are a match to TRBD2. The germline CDR1 and CDR2 sequences are LNHDA and SQIVND (reference sequence). V was clipped by 4 bases and J by 2 bases; unmatched bases: 8. The CDR3 contains 15 residues. The CDR3 protein is CASSRAREGTYEQYF. The CDR3 DNA is TGTGCCAGTAGTAGGGCCAGGGAGGGGACCTACGAGCAGTACTTC. The full variable domain, its missing parts supplied by reference TRBV19 and TRBJ2-7, is DGGITQSPKYLFRKEGQNVTLSCEQNLNHDAMYWYRQDPGQGLRLIYYSQIVNDFQKGDIAEGYSVSREKKESFPLTVTSAQKNPTAFYLCASSRAREGTYEQYFGPGTRLTVT.

The chain recombines TRBV6-5 with TRBJ2-7; D might be TRBD1 (5 bases). Trimming pared 4 bases from V and 2 bases from J, leaving 15 bases between. Germline loops: CDR1 MNHEY, CDR2 SVGAGI. There are 15 residues in the CDR3. The CDR3 sequence is CASSSPRVGTYEQYF. In DNA, the CDR3 is TGTGCCAGCAGTTCACCCAGGGTAGGGACCTACGAGCAGTACTTC.

V and J are TRBV3-1 (or the pseudogene TRBV3-2) and TRBJ1-2, with no clear D. The V gene's germline CDR1 is LGHDT and CDR2 YNNKEL (reference sequence). V was clipped by 0 bases and J by 4 bases, with 12 bases between them. This CDR3 is 15 amino acids long. This CDR3 reads CASSQDFKIGYGYTF. The CDR3 region has the DNA TGTGCCAGCAGCCAAGATTTCAAGATCGGCTATGGCTACACCTTC.

The genes are TRBV18 and TRBJ2-2; maybe TRBD2 (5 bases). Germline V CDR1 and CDR2: KGHSH, LQKENI. V gave up 2 bases and J gave up 4 bases, with 11 bases separating them. CDR3 length equals 15 residues. Here the CDR3 reads CASSPGRLITGELFF. The CDR3 coding sequence is TGTGCCAGCTCACCAGGACGACTAATCACCGGGGAGCTGTTTTTT.

The chain employs TRBV7-9 and TRBJ2-5; 10 nucleotides agree with TRBD2. V was pared by 4 bases and J by 4 bases, with 15 bases of the junction left unmatched. The CDR3 has 18 residues. Germline CDR1 reads SEHNR; CDR2 reads FQNEAQ (reference sequence). CDR3 DNA sequence: TGTGCCAGCAGCTCCGAGGGGGGTCTAGCGGGAGAGGGAGAGACCCAGTACTTC. As protein: CASSSEGGLAGEGETQYF.

The chain links TRBV5-6 to TRBJ1-4, with a weak D call TRBD1 (6 bases). Germline V gene data show CDR1 as SGHDT and CDR2 as YYEEEE. The ends were cut back, 3 bases at V and 5 bases at J, with 11 bases in the middle. This CDR3 region has 14 residues. The chain's CDR3 is CASSSTGPNEKLFF. CDR3 sequence (DNA): TGTGCCAGCAGCTCGACAGGACCGAATGAAAAACTGTTTTTT.

The chain employs TRBV5-1 and TRBJ1-1; maybe TRBD1 (6 bases). Per germline, CDR1 SGHRS and CDR2 YFSETQ. Trimming cost V 0 bases and J 4 bases, with 13 bases left between them. The length of the CDR3 is 15 residues. For the CDR3, the DNA is TGCGCCAGCAGCTTGGTAGGGGGAAGGGGCACTGAAGCTTTCTTT. Translation: CASSLVGGRGTEAFF.

This chain joins TRBV27 and TRBJ2-2; 7 bases fit TRBD1. CDR1 is MNHEY, CDR2 SMNVEV, per germline (reference sequence). V gave up 6 bases and J gave up 4 bases; unmatched junction bases: 11. CDR3 length: 16 residues. CDR3 amino acids: CASSRSTGTGTGELFF. The CDR3 coding sequence is TGTGCCAGCAGCCGGTCGACAGGGACGGGCACCGGGGAGCTGTTTTTT.

This chain uses TRBV24-1 with TRBJ2-1, with TRBD1 matching 10 bases. In germline, CDR1 is KGHDR, CDR2 SFDVKD. CDR3 size: 16 residues. Trimming removed 5 bases from V and 6 bases from J; junction bases left unmatched: 9. The CDR3, as DNA: TGTGCCACCAGTGCTCCCGGGACAGGGGCCGGCAATGAGCAGTTCTTC. It specifies CATSAPGTGAGNEQFF.

The chain couples TRBV5-1 to TRBJ2-5; 11 positions agree with TRBD2. CDR3 length: 18 residues. Germline CDR1 reads SGHRS; CDR2 reads YFSETQ. Losses at the gene ends were 4 bases for V and 1 base for J; bases not matched to a gene: 12. The CDR3 DNA is TGCGCCAGCAGCCCGGGGACTAGCGGTTCGTTGGCCCAAGAGACCCAGTACTTC. This translates into CASSPGTSGSLAQETQYF.